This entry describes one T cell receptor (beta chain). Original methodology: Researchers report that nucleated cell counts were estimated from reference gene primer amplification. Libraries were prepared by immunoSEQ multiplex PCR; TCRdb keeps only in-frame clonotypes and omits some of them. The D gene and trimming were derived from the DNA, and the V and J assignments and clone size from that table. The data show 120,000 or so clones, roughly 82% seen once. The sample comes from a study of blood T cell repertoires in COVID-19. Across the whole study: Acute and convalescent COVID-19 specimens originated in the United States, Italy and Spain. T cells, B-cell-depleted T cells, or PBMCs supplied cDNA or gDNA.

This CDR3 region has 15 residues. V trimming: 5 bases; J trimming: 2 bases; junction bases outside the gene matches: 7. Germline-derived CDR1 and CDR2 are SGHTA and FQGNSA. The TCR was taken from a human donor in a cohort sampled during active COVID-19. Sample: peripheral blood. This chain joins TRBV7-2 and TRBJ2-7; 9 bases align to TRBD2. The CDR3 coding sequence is TGTGCCAGCAGCGAGCGGGGGGTGAAAACCTACGAGCAGTACTTC. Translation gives CASSERGVKTYEQYF.